This T cell receptor beta chain derives from a study of monozygotic twins with inflammatory bowel disease. The CDR3 is 16 residues long. Germline CDR1 reads SGHRS; CDR2 reads YFSETQ. The study, taken as a whole, reports: Especially with disease activity, IBD patients shared fewer clonotypes with others than healthy twins did.

Concerning this clonotype itself: Antigen: not known.

UMIs were attached via template switching, each with a 6-nucleotide sample barcode. From its re-call of the 5' RACE reads, TCRdb lists each CDR3 protein once, without DNA. Its table records fewer than 400,000 distinct CDR3 sequences. This sequence joins TRBV5-1 and TRBJ1-4. The TCR sequence derives from a human donor with ulcerative colitis or Crohn's disease, or a healthy co-twin of an affected twin (not recorded which). Sample: blood. The CDR3 sequence: CASSRRLQGGEEKLFF.